One T cell receptor (beta chain) is described in this entry. What it binds is unknown. The data were taken from a study of Ad26.COV2.S vaccination and SARS-CoV-2 variants. Overall study findings and caveats: Placebo and vaccine recipients had non-spike TCR breadth that was similar.

Libraries were prepared by immunoSEQ multiplex PCR; TCRdb keeps only in-frame clonotypes and omits some of them. The data contain 440,000 or so clones, about nine tenths of them singletons. Treatment noted: around 19 received Ad26.COV2.S at low or high dose, single or two shots; a few received placebo; per-sample allocation not given. On day 63 after the first injection, vaccine and placebo recipients gave samples. This CDR3 has 17 residues. The ends were cut back, 0 bases at V and 1 base at J, with 13 bases in the middle. Germline V CDR1 and CDR2: SGHNT, YENEEA. The sequencing used peripheral blood, collected in a trial of Ad26.COV2.S vaccine versus placebo. This TCR came from a person aged 18-60 years who received the Ad26.COV2.S COVID-19 vaccine or a placebo. The chain employs TRBV11-3 and TRBJ1-3; D call uncertain. The CDR3 nucleotides are TGTGCCAGCAGCTTAGATTTGGGGTTGGGTTCTGGAAACACCATATATTTT. This gives the protein CASSLDLGLGSGNTIYF.